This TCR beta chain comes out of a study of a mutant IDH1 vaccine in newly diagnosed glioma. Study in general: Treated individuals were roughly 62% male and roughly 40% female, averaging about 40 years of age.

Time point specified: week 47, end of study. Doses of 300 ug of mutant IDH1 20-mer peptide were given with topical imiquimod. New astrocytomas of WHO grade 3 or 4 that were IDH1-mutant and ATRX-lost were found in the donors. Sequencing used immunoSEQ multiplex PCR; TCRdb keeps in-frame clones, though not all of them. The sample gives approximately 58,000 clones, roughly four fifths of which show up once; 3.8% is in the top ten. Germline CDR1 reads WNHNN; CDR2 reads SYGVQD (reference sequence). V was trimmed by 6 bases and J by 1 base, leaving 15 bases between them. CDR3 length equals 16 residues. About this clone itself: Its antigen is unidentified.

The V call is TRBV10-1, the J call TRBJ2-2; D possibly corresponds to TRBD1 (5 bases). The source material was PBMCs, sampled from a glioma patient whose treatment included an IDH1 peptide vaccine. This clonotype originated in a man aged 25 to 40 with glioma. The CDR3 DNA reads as TGCGCCAGCAGCGGTGGGGCAGTGAGGAACACCGGGGAGCTGTTTTTT. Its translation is CASSGGAVRNTGELFF.